A selection of T cell receptor beta chains follows, all from one sample in a study of cytomegalovirus exposure and HLA in healthy donors. This table comes from immunoSEQ multiplex PCR, and its TCRdb copy is limited to in-frame clones, with some not included. The sample carries approximately 190,000 clones, around four fifths recorded once. Sequencing used PBMCs. All receptors derive from a woman aged 18-30 years in good health and CMV-seronegative. CDR3s leave out the opening cysteine and the closing phenylalanine or tryptophan.

TRBJ2-1,TRBV6-1,ASSEQGGSYNEQF
TRBJ1-2,TRBV2,ASSDGGTGRYGYT
TRBJ1-1,TRBV6-5,ASSYSRQGDAEAF
TRBJ1-4,TRBV19,ATRDRTGFEKLF
TRBJ2-7,TRBV28,ASSFWTGTREQY
TRBJ1-5,TRBV7-9,ASSLQPSRGNQPQH
TRBJ1-6,TRBV27,ASSPYDDRPGNSPLH
TRBJ2-2,TRBV5-8,ASSYEGTSGNTGELF
TRBJ2-1,TRBV7-3,ASSLIEAGVNEQF
TRBJ2-7,TRBV6-6,ASSYAGGYEQY
TRBJ2-5,TRBV21-1,ASRPGVTQY